Listed here are 19 T cell receptor beta chains from one sample, sequenced in a study of T cells in women clearing cervical HPV infection. The data were produced by immunoSEQ multiplex PCR, yet TCRdb's version contains in-frame clones alone and is incomplete. The sample totals 30,000 to 35,000 clones. Input material: blood buffy coat. These receptors were collected from a woman aged 18-69 years with a cervical HPV16 infection that either progressed to CIN3+ or cleared (not recorded which).

In regard to this clone: The read finishes 3 residues shy of the CDR3 end, and the germline J gene is used to complete it. This chain connects TRBV5-1 to TRBJ1-1; 9 positions match TRBD1. The germline V gene encodes CDR1 SGHRS and CDR2 YFSETQ. This CDR3 is built from 14 residues. V trimming: 4 bases; J trimming: 1 base; junction bases outside the gene matches: 2. The CDR3: CASSRGQGNTEAFF. The sequenced CDR3 bases are TGCGCCAGCAGCAGGGGACAGGGGAACACTGAA.

As for this clone: Read sequence stops 3 residues before the CDR3 end, and the germline J gene provides the missing end. V usage is TRBV20-1 and J usage is TRBJ1-1, with 9 positions matching TRBD1. Germline V gene data show CDR1 as DFQATT and CDR2 as SNEGSKA (reference sequence). The V gene end was trimmed by 2 bases and the J gene end by 3 bases; junction bases not matched to a gene: 7. This CDR3 has 15 amino acids. CDR3 in amino acids: CSARWDRDSHTEAFF. Incomplete CDR3 DNA: TGCAGTGCTAGATGGGACAGGGATAGTCACACTGAA.

As to this clone: The read terminates 3 residues before the CDR3 end, so the remaining end is supplied by the germline J gene. The V call is TRBV19, the J call TRBJ2-5; TRBD1 is a possible D gene (6 bases). The CDR3 totals 15 residues. Trimming removed 2 bases from V and 2 bases from J, with 12 bases in between. Looked up from germline, CDR1 is LNHDA and CDR2 is SQIVND (reference sequence). The part of the CDR3 DNA that was read is TGTGCCAGTAGTATAACACAGGGAACGCAAGAGACC. Protein product: CASSITQGTQET. The entire CDR3 reads CASSITQGTQETQYF.

With respect to this clone: The CDR3 end lies 3 residues beyond the end of the read and is filled in from the germline J gene. This sequence joins TRBV7-9 and TRBJ1-2; TRBD1 might be the D (6 bases). Trimming stripped 5 bases from V and 7 bases from J, with 20 bases between. The CDR3 sequence is 15 residues long. CDR1 and CDR2 (germline): SEHNR, FQNEAQ (reference sequence). The CDR3 loop is CASSPRTDWAAGYTF. The sequenced CDR3 bases are TGTGCCAGCAGCCCCCGGACAGATTGGGCCGCTGGC. The entire variable domain, with the rest obtained from reference TRBV7-9 and TRBJ1-2, is as follows: DTGVSQNPRHKITKRGQNVTFRCDPISEHNRLYWYRQTLGQGPEFLTYFQNEAQLEKSRLLSDRFSAERPKGSFSTLEIQRTEQGDSAMYLCASSPRTDWAAGYTFGSGTRLTVV.

A word on this clone: Coverage ceases 3 residues before the CDR3 finishes, and the germline J gene fills in the end. The same CDR3 can be traced to other DNA sequences in this sample. The V call is TRBV7-3, the J call TRBJ2-7; 8 nucleotides match TRBD2. CDR1 and CDR2 from the germline V gene are SGHTA and FQGTGA. This CDR3 is 14 amino acids long. Losses at the gene ends were 2 bases for V and 2 bases for J; bases not matched to a gene: 2. The CDR3 bases that were read are TGTGCCAGCAGCTTAGCGGGAGGAACCTACGAG. Translation gives CASSLAGGTYE. The complete CDR3 protein is CASSLAGGTYEQYF.

Points on this clone: The observed sequence ends 3 residues before the CDR3 terminus, with the missing tail filled in from the germline J gene. V gene TRBV20-1 combines with J gene TRBJ1-1; D gene ambiguous. The CDR3 runs to 13 residues. Per the germline V gene, CDR1 is DFQATT and CDR2 is SNEGSKA (reference sequence). The ends were cut back, 7 bases at V and 1 base at J, with 13 bases in the middle. The chain's CDR3 is CSEAPVRNTEAFF. Partial CDR3 DNA: TGCAGTGAAGCCCCCGTGAGGAACACTGAA.

As regards this clone: The CDR3 goes on 3 residues after the read ends, and that part is filled in from the germline J gene. The rearrangement links TRBV29-1 to TRBJ1-2; 7 bases are shared with TRBD1. Germline values: CDR1 SQVTM, CDR2 ANQGSEA. The CDR3 length is 13 residues. V was clipped by 7 bases and J by 4 bases; unmatched bases: 9. The CDR3 loop reads CSAQSTGSYGYTF. The CDR3 bases that were read are TGCAGCGCTCAATCGACAGGGAGCTATGGC. Combining the CDR3 with reference TRBV29-1 and TRBJ1-2 gives the whole variable domain SAVISQKPSRDICQRGTSLTIQCQVDSQVTMMFWYRQQPGQSLTLIATANQGSEATYESGFVIDKFPISRPNLTFSTLTVSNMSPEDSSIYLCSAQSTGSYGYTFGSGTRLTVV.

On this clone: From the germline J gene comes the end of the CDR3, since the read stops 3 residues before it. This chain connects TRBV2 to TRBJ2-2; 12 nucleotides match TRBD1. This CDR3 is built from 15 residues. Germline loops: CDR1 SNHLY, CDR2 FYNNEI. The CDR3 loop is CASSGDRGQGEKLFF. CDR3 DNA (partial): TGTGCCAGCAGTGGGGACAGGGGGCAGGGTGAAAAG.

Concerning this clone itself: A junction boundary mismatches the germline segment, possibly from a read error. From the germline J gene comes the end of the CDR3, since the read stops 3 residues before it. Other DNA sequences of this sample code for an identical CDR3. The chain combines TRBV6-1 with TRBJ1-3; tentative D call: TRBD1 (5 bases). Germline CDR1 reads MNHNS; CDR2 reads SASEGT. This CDR3 region has 17 residues. CDR3 bases read: TGTGCCAGCAGTGAAGCTACTTTTCGAGGGGCCGGAAACACT. As protein: CASSEATFRGAGNT. The complete CDR3 protein is CASSEATFRGAGNTIYF.

In the case of this clone: The CDR3 end falls 3 residues outside the read, so it is completed with the germline J gene. The chain links TRBV7-9 to TRBJ2-2; 7 nucleotides match TRBD2. The CDR3 covers 14 residues. Germline CDR1 reads SEHNR; CDR2 reads FQNEAQ (reference sequence). Incomplete CDR3 DNA: TGTGCCAGCAGCTTAGGGGGGGGAGATGAAAAG. Protein: CASSLGGGDEK. The complete CDR3 reads CASSLGGGDEKLFF. The full variable domain, with the rest looked up from reference TRBV7-9 and TRBJ2-2, is DTGVSQNPRHKITKRGQNVTFRCDPISEHNRLYWYRQTLGQGPEFLTYFQNEAQLEKSRLLSDRFSAERPKGSFSTLEIQRTEQGDSAMYLCASSLGGGDEKLFFGEGSRLTVL.

For this clone: The read terminates 3 residues before the CDR3 end, so the remaining end is supplied by the germline J gene. The chain is built from TRBV7-9 and TRBJ2-5, with no clear D. Trimming shortened V by 1 base and J by 1 base, and 7 bases separated the two germline ends. Germline assignment: CDR1 SEHNR and CDR2 FQNEAQ (reference sequence). The CDR3 runs 14 residues. CDR3 sequence: CASSLGQGQETQYF. Incomplete CDR3 DNA: TGTGCCAGCAGCTTAGGCCAAGGCCAAGAGACC.

About this clone: The CDR3 end lies 3 residues beyond the end of the read and is filled in from the germline J gene. The chain employs TRBV5-1 and TRBJ2-2; TRBD1 aligns across 10 bases. Trimming took 4 bases from V and 3 from J; bases not matched to a gene: 12. The CDR3 consists of 18 residues. Germline values: CDR1 SGHRS, CDR2 YFSETQ. The CDR3 loop is CASSQRDRGTGDTGELFF. Partial CDR3 DNA: TGCGCCAGCAGCCAAAGGGACAGGGGCACAGGAGACACCGGGGAG.

As for this clone: The DNA ends 3 residues before the CDR3 does, and the rest of the CDR3 is filled in from the germline J gene. The V and J genes are TRBV20-1 and TRBJ2-3; 10 bases are shared with TRBD2. V lost 6 bases and J lost 6; bases outside the gene matches: 12. This CDR3 has 15 residues. Germline CDR1 reads DFQATT; CDR2 reads SNEGSKA (reference sequence). Partial CDR3 DNA: TGCAGTGCCAGTCCCCTAGCGGGAGAGCATGATACG. Amino acid sequence: CSASPLAGEHDT. The CDR3 in full is CSASPLAGEHDTQYF.

Note on this clone: The missing CDR3 end, 3 residues past where the read stops, is filled in from the germline J gene. The rearrangement links TRBV19 to TRBJ2-4, with 11 bases lining up with TRBD1. This CDR3 contains 14 residues. Germline assignment: CDR1 LNHDA and CDR2 SQIVND (reference sequence). The CDR3 sequence: CASTRTGGSQPQYF. The part of the CDR3 DNA that was read is TGTGCCAGTACCAGGACAGGGGGCTCTCAGCCT.

Comments on this clone: The read falls 3 residues short of the CDR3 end, and the missing part is taken from the germline J gene. This chain uses TRBV7-2 with TRBJ2-5; 7 bases fit TRBD2. CDR3 length: 15 amino acids. Germline V gives CDR1 SGHTA, CDR2 FQGNSA. V trimming: 1 base; J trimming: 2 bases; junction bases outside the gene matches: 4. The CDR3 bases that were read are TGTGCCAGCAGCTTAGGTGGCGGGGGACAAGAGACC. It encodes CASSLGGGGQET. The whole CDR3 region reads CASSLGGGGQETQYF.

Notes on this clone: Compared with germline, one end of the junction differs, possibly owing to a read error. The sequence runs out 3 residues before the end of the CDR3; the remainder is reconstructed from the germline J gene. The sample has other DNA sequences that encode this CDR3 too. The chain carries TRBV7-2 and TRBJ1-3; D may be TRBD1 (6 bases). Germline V gives CDR1 SGHTA, CDR2 FQGNSA. There are 15 residues in the CDR3. CDR3 DNA, as far as it was read: TGTGCCAGCAGTTCCCGGACAGATTCGGGAAACACT. Translating gives CASSSRTDSGNT. The full CDR3 protein is CASSSRTDSGNTIYF.

Comments on this clone: The missing CDR3 end, 3 residues past where the read stops, is filled in from the germline J gene. The rearrangement joins TRBV7-6 to TRBJ1-1; no definite D call. The CDR3 contains 15 residues. V was cut by 1 base and J by 1 base, with 10 bases left in between. Germline V gene lookup returns CDR1 SGHVS and CDR2 FNYEAQ. CDR3 amino acids: CASSLGAQTNTEAFF. The sequenced CDR3 bases are TGTGCCAGCAGCTTAGGGGCCCAGACGAACACTGAA. The full variable domain, with the rest looked up from reference TRBV7-6 and TRBJ1-1, is GAGVSQSPRYKVTKRGQDVALRCDPISGHVSLYWYRQALGQGPEFLTYFNYEAQQDKSGLPNDRFSAERPEGSISTLTIQRTEQRDSAMYRCASSLGAQTNTEAFFGQGTRLTVV.

As regards this clone: The read comes to an end 3 residues before the CDR3 does, leaving the germline J gene to fill in the end. This sequence joins TRBV7-9 and TRBJ1-1; no definite D call. This CDR3 is 15 amino acids long. Per germline, CDR1 SEHNR and CDR2 FQNEAQ (reference sequence). With 4 bases removed from V and 5 bases from J, the gap between germline ends came to 17 bases. Incomplete CDR3 DNA: TGTGCCAGCAGCTCCTCATACCCCCGAAGGACTGAA. This codes for CASSSSYPRRTE. The CDR3 reads in full as CASSSSYPRRTEAFF.

As regards this clone: The read ends 3 residues before the CDR3 terminus; that terminus is restored from the germline J gene. The gene calls are TRBV7-9 and TRBJ2-1; 8 bases are a match to TRBD1. With V trimmed by 4 bases and J by 9 bases, 8 bases remained unmatched. The CDR3 runs to 14 residues. Germline CDR1 SEHNR, CDR2 FQNEAQ (reference sequence). The DNA read from the CDR3 is TGTGCCAGCAGCTCAAAAGACAGGGGTGGTGAG. It encodes CASSSKDRGGE. The entire CDR3 sequence reads CASSSKDRGGEQFF.